The 30 T cell receptor beta chains in this list originate from one sample, sequenced in a study of T cell responses to AZD1222 COVID-19 vaccine. Sequenced by immunoSEQ multiplex PCR; TCRdb stores in-frame clones only, minus some. The sample contains 180,000 or so clones, roughly 90% of which appear only once. The source was peripheral blood, collected 28 days after the second AZD1222 dose. The receptors were sampled from an adult who received the AZD1222 COVID-19 vaccine.

This clone was found once. V usage is TRBV7-6 and J usage is TRBJ1-4; D gene uncertain. The ends were cut back, 3 bases at V and 8 bases at J, with 4 bases in the middle. The germline gives CDR1 SGHVS, CDR2 FNYEAQ. This CDR3 is 11 amino acids long. The CDR3 region is CASSFAEKLFF. In nucleotides, the CDR3 is TGTGCCAGCAGCTTCGCCGAAAAACTGTTTTTT.

The genes are TRBV7-8 and TRBJ2-1; D gene ambiguous. The CDR3 has 10 amino acids. Germline lookup yields CDR1 SGHVS and CDR2 FQNEAQ. Trimming left V 8 bases short and J 6 bases short, with 5 bases between. This CDR3 is CASGPNEQFF. CDR3 sequence (DNA): TGTGCCAGCGGCCCCAATGAGCAGTTCTTC.

The gene calls are TRBV10-2 and TRBJ2-7; D unclear. V was shortened by 2 bases and J by 6 bases, with 8 bases between the two germline ends. The CDR3 is made up of 12 amino acids. Germline CDR1 WSHSY, CDR2 SAAADI. The CDR3 region is CASSEEHIEQYF. In nucleotides, the CDR3 is TGCGCCAGCAGTGAGGAACATATCGAGCAGTACTTC.

The chain links TRBV28 to TRBJ1-5; TRBD1 matches 8 bases. The CDR3 is 15 amino acids. J lost 2 bases, V lost 4 bases, and 4 bases had no gene match. The germline V gene has CDR1 MDHEN and CDR2 SYDVKM. For the CDR3, the DNA is TGTGCCAGCAGTTCCCAGGGGGCTGGCAATCAGCCCCAGCATTTT. Its translation: CASSSQGAGNQPQHF.

V is TRBV2 and J is TRBJ1-6, with D possibly being TRBD1 (6 bases). The length of the CDR3 is 15 residues. The V and J ends lost 5 bases and 10 bases respectively, with 18 bases between them. The germline CDR1 and CDR2 sequences are SNHLY and FYNNEI. The CDR3 region is CASSSHGQSNSPLHF. The CDR3 DNA sequence: TGTGCCAGCAGTTCCCACGGACAGAGTAACTCACCCCTCCACTTT.

This clone was observed a single time. The chain joins TRBV29-1 to TRBJ2-2, with D perhaps matching TRBD1 or TRBD2 (5 bases each). The CDR3 has 14 amino acids. The V gene lost 5 bases and the J gene lost 0 bases, with 10 bases spanning the gap. Per germline, CDR1 SQVTM and CDR2 ANQGSEA. For the CDR3, the DNA is TGCAGCGTTACCGGGACGTCGAACACCGGGGAGCTGTTTTTT. It yields the protein CSVTGTSNTGELFF.

The chain combines TRBV19 with TRBJ2-7, with D maybe TRBD2 (6 bases). Per germline, CDR1 LNHDA and CDR2 SQIVND (reference sequence). V was trimmed by 4 bases and J by 7 bases, leaving 20 bases between them. The CDR3 has 15 amino acids. The CDR3 coding sequence is TGTGCCAGTAGTAGACGACTAGTCCGGTCCGTAGAGCAGTACTTC. Translation gives CASSRRLVRSVEQYF.

This rearrangement joins TRBV19 to TRBJ1-2, with D unclear. The CDR3 contains 14 residues. Looked up from germline, CDR1 is LNHDA and CDR2 is SQIVND (reference sequence). V was pared by 4 bases and J by 8 bases, with 17 bases between. The CDR3 nucleotides read TGTGCCAGTAGTACACAATTATCCTGGAGGGGCTACACCTTC. Amino acids: CASSTQLSWRGYTF.

The V gene is TRBV6-2 or TRBV6-3, the J gene TRBJ2-1, with TRBD2 matching 11 bases. Germline V CDR1 and CDR2: MNHEY, SVGEGT. The CDR3 runs to 18 residues. The J segment lost 0 bases and the V segment lost 4 bases, leaving 8 bases of the junction unmatched. The CDR3 coding sequence is TGTGCCAGCAGTTCACCGGGACTAGCGGCCCTCTCCTACAATGAGCAGTTCTTC. Protein product: CASSSPGLAALSYNEQFF.

This chain uses TRBV18 with TRBJ1-1; D is ambiguous. Trimming stripped 3 bases from V and 3 bases from J, with 14 bases between. In germline, CDR1 is KGHSH, CDR2 LQKENI. This CDR3 contains 15 residues. This CDR3 is CASSPTLGKDTEAFF. CDR3 DNA: TGTGCCAGCTCACCGACTTTGGGGAAGGACACTGAAGCTTTCTTT.

This clone was found once. This rearrangement joins TRBV3-1 (or the pseudogene TRBV3-2) to TRBJ1-1, with no clear D. This CDR3 spans 13 amino acids. CDR1 and CDR2 from the germline V gene are LGHDT and YNNKEL (reference sequence). Deletions cut 0 bases from V and 4 bases from J, with 6 bases between. The DNA for the CDR3 is TGTGCCAGCAGCCAAGACCGGGGCACTGAAGCTTTCTTT. Residues: CASSQDRGTEAFF.

This chain uses TRBV12-3 or TRBV12-4 with TRBJ1-5; 8 bases line up with TRBD1. The CDR3 loop spans 13 amino acids. V gave up 5 bases and J gave up 4 bases; unmatched junction bases: 1. The CDR3 DNA sequence: TGTGCCAGCAGTCGACAGGGGAATCAGCCCCAGCATTTT. It encodes CASSRQGNQPQHF.

This chain joins TRBV19 and TRBJ2-1; D call uncertain. The V end was cut by 3 bases, the J end by 4 bases, with 7 bases between. This CDR3 spans 13 amino acids. Looked up from germline, CDR1 is LNHDA and CDR2 is SQIVND (reference sequence). CDR3 nucleotide sequence: TGTGCCAGTAGTATTGGCCTTTACAATGAGCAGTTCTTC. As protein: CASSIGLYNEQFF.

This clone has just one count. The gene calls are TRBV30 and TRBJ1-5, with 10 bases lining up with TRBD1. Per the germline V gene, CDR1 is GTSNPN and CDR2 is SVGIG (reference sequence). The CDR3 sequence is 16 residues long. The ends lost 0 bases at V and 6 bases at J; junction bases unmatched: 8. CDR3 protein: CAWSVGGGTGVQPQHF. The CDR3, as DNA: TGTGCCTGGAGTGTAGGGGGTGGGACAGGGGTTCAGCCCCAGCATTTT.

The rearrangement links TRBV10-1 to TRBJ1-1; D is ambiguous. Germline V CDR1 and CDR2: WNHNN, SYGVQD (reference sequence). This CDR3 comprises 13 residues. The V and J ends lost 3 bases and 1 base respectively, with 6 bases between them. The CDR3 nucleotides are TGCGCCAGCAGTGACGGGAGGAACACTGAAGCTTTCTTT. Its protein product is CASSDGRNTEAFF.

The chain carries TRBV9 and TRBJ2-1; weak D call: TRBD2 (6 bases). Trimming left V 3 bases short and J 0 bases short, with 13 bases between. This CDR3 has 16 residues. Germline V gene lookup returns CDR1 SGDLS and CDR2 YYNGEE. The CDR3 sequence: CASSAPGLNSYNEQFF. The CDR3 nucleotides read TGTGCCAGCAGCGCTCCGGGACTCAACTCCTACAATGAGCAGTTCTTC.

The J gene is TRBJ1-3, the V gene TRBV9; D is perhaps TRBD1 (5 bases). The CDR3 is 18 amino acids. Trimming shortened V by 4 bases and J by 1 base, and 21 bases separated the two germline ends. The V gene's germline CDR1 is SGDLS and CDR2 YYNGEE. The CDR3 DNA reads TGTGCCAGCAGCCCTAGTCATACCAGGGCCAGATCTGGAAACACCATATATTTT. Protein: CASSPSHTRARSGNTIYF. The variable domain in full, with the rest retrieved from reference TRBV9 and TRBJ1-3, is DSGVTQTPKHLITATGQRVTLRCSPRSGDLSVYWYQQSLDQGLQFLIQYYNGEERAKGNILERFSAQQFPDLHSELNLSSLELGDSALYFCASSPSHTRARSGNTIYFGEGSWLTVV.

This clone came up a few times. The V gene is TRBV2, the J gene TRBJ2-1; 8 bases are a match to TRBD2. V dropped 5 bases and J dropped 15; count of bases not matched to a gene: 15. CDR1 SNHLY and CDR2 FYNNEI come from the germline V gene. The CDR3 is 14 amino acids. CDR3 residues: CASSSGGHAFGRFF. The CDR3 bases are TGTGCCAGCAGTTCGGGGGGGCACGCATTTGGAAGGTTCTTC.

J is TRBJ2-7 and V is TRBV6-5; the match to TRBD1 covers 8 bases. The CDR3 length is 12 residues. Unmatched junction bases numbered 1, after V lost 5 bases and J lost 4 bases. Germline assignment: CDR1 MNHEY and CDR2 SVGAGI. DNA of the CDR3: TGTGCCAGCAGTCGGACAGGGTACGAGCAGTACTTC. This gives the protein CASSRTGYEQYF.

This chain joins TRBV6-6 and TRBJ1-2; 8 bases align to TRBD1. V lost 10 bases to trimming and J lost 6 bases; unmatched junction nucleotides: 7. Germline V gene sequence: CDR1 MNHNY, CDR2 SVGAGI (reference sequence). The CDR3 runs to 12 residues. CDR3: CATTTGVDGYTF. As DNA, the CDR3 is TGTGCCACAACGACAGGGGTTGATGGCTACACCTTC.

The chain carries TRBV2 and TRBJ2-1; 8 positions match TRBD2. Losses at the gene ends were 4 bases for V and 12 bases for J; bases not matched to a gene: 14. Germline values: CDR1 SNHLY, CDR2 FYNNEI. The CDR3 spans 15 residues. The chain's CDR3 is CASSGSGGPGGGQFF. In DNA form, the CDR3 reads TGTGCCAGCAGTGGTTCGGGAGGGCCCGGAGGAGGGCAGTTCTTC.

This clone came up a few times. J is TRBJ1-5 and V is TRBV2; D not certain. The ends were cut back, 3 bases at V and 2 bases at J, with 2 bases in the middle. The CDR3 is made up of 12 amino acids. Per the germline V gene, CDR1 is SNHLY and CDR2 is FYNNEI. The CDR3 region is CASSEGNQPQHF. As DNA, the CDR3 is TGTGCCAGCAGTGAGGGCAATCAGCCCCAGCATTTT.

The chain recombines TRBV19 with TRBJ1-5, with TRBD1 identical over 7 bases. Unmatched junction bases numbered 13, after V lost 7 bases and J lost 4 bases. CDR3 length: 16 amino acids. The germline V gene encodes CDR1 LNHDA and CDR2 SQIVND (reference sequence). The CDR3: CASTGTAYPRNQPQHF. For the CDR3, the DNA is TGTGCCAGTACCGGGACAGCCTATCCCCGTAATCAGCCCCAGCATTTT.

The CDR3 loop reads CASSFGEYEQYF. CDR3 nucleotide sequence: TGCGCCAGCAGCTTCGGCGAGTACGAGCAGTACTTC. The chain employs TRBV5-1 and TRBJ2-7, with unresolved D. This CDR3 is built from 12 residues. V lost 2 bases and J lost 4, with 7 bases in between. Germline lookup yields CDR1 SGHRS and CDR2 YFSETQ.

This chain joins TRBV6-5 and TRBJ2-7; 8 bases are shared with TRBD1. Germline V gene data show CDR1 as MNHEY and CDR2 as SVGAGI. With 5 bases clipped from V and 0 bases from J, the junction kept 6 bases outside the gene matches. This CDR3 has 15 residues. This CDR3 is CASSREDRASYEQYF. CDR3 nucleotides: TGTGCCAGCAGTCGCGAGGACAGGGCCTCCTACGAGCAGTACTTC.

V is TRBV20-1 and J is TRBJ1-5; D is ambiguous. This CDR3 has 13 residues. Germline lookup yields CDR1 DFQATT and CDR2 SNEGSKA (reference sequence). The V end lost 3 bases, the J end lost 1 base, and 7 bases lay between the germline ends. This CDR3 is CSASRGSNQPQHF. CDR3 in DNA: TGCAGTGCTAGTCGAGGGAGCAATCAGCCCCAGCATTTT.

The chain recombines TRBV29-1 with TRBJ2-3; 8 positions agree with TRBD1. The CDR3 runs 12 residues. Germline V gene lookup returns CDR1 SQVTM and CDR2 ANQGSEA. V shed 7 bases, J shed 9 bases, and the junction held 9 bases outside the gene matches. The CDR3 nucleotides are TGCAGCGCAAAGACAGGGGATAGGACGCAGTATTTT. It yields the protein CSAKTGDRTQYF.

This clone has only one observation. This chain connects TRBV18 to TRBJ1-6; TRBD1 matches at 7 bases. The length of the CDR3 is 16 residues. The V gene end was trimmed by 2 bases and the J gene end by 7 bases; junction bases not matched to a gene: 8. Germline V gives CDR1 KGHSH, CDR2 LQKENI. CDR3 coding DNA: TGTGCCAGCTCACCAAGAGGACAGGAGGGCAATTCACCCCTCCACTTT. This encodes CASSPRGQEGNSPLHF.

This clone was recorded a few times. The V gene is TRBV27, the J gene TRBJ1-6; D gene ambiguous. The germline CDR1 and CDR2 sequences are MNHEY and SMNVEV (reference sequence). The CDR3 runs 13 residues. V lost 2 bases to trimming and J lost 7 bases, with 6 bases between them. This CDR3 is CASSLGPNSPLHF. CDR3 nucleotides: TGTGCCAGCAGTTTAGGACCGAATTCACCCCTCCACTTT.

There are a few counts of this clone. The chain joins TRBV18 to TRBJ1-3; no reliable D call. The CDR3 has 17 residues. The germline V gene encodes CDR1 KGHSH and CDR2 LQKENI. V shed 1 base and J shed 0 bases, with 13 bases lying between them. The CDR3 loop reads CASSPLFGTASGNTIYF. The CDR3 DNA reads as TGTGCCAGCTCACCACTTTTCGGAACAGCCTCTGGAAACACCATATATTTT.